Listed below are T cell receptor beta chains from one sample, sequenced in a study of blood T cell repertoires in COVID-19. Assay: immunoSEQ multiplex PCR; the TCRdb copy retains only in-frame clones and omits some. This table has 210,000 or so clones, 88% appearing once. Sequencing was carried out using PBMCs or T cells enriched from blood (not recorded which). These receptors were obtained from a woman aged 25-40 years who had been exposed to COVID-19. Each CDR3 is given with its conserved first and last residue. A D gene is named only where the DNA matches it firmly. Only part of the rows carry a size: once, few, many, or a class if the clone is expanded.

TRBV11-2	.	.	TRBJ1-1	CASSLVQGNTEAFF	TGTGCCAGCAGCTTAGTCCAGGGAAACACTGAAGCTTTCTTT
TRBV4-1	.	TRBD2	TRBJ2-1	CASSQAGLAGSSDEQFF	TGCGCCAGCAGCCAAGCGGGACTAGCGGGATCCAGCGATGAGCAGTTCTTC
TRBV10-3	.	TRBD2	TRBJ2-1	CAISGDSGRNEQFF	TGTGCCATCAGTGGGGATAGCGGGAGAAATGAGCAGTTCTTC
TRBV6-5	.	.	TRBJ2-3	CASTPRRRTDTQYF	TGTGCCAGCACTCCAAGGCGGCGCACAGATACGCAGTATTTT
TRBV2	.	.	TRBJ2-6	CASKGTAGANVLTF	TGTGCCAGCAAAGGGACTGCTGGGGCCAACGTCCTGACTTTC
TRBV7-9	.	.	TRBJ2-7	CAISIGGRALRSSYEQYF	TGTGCCATCTCCATCGGAGGGCGGGCCCTCCGGAGCTCCTACGAGCAGTACTTC
TRBV19	.	.	TRBJ2-1	CASSIDRNYNEQFF	TGTGCCAGTAGTATTGACAGGAACTACAATGAGCAGTTCTTC
TRBV7-8	.	TRBD1	TRBJ1-2	CASSRTGSNYGYTF	TGTGCCAGCAGCCGGACAGGGTCTAACTATGGCTACACCTTC
TRBV7-3	.	.	TRBJ1-1	CASSLTGASEAFF	TGTGCCAGCAGCTTAACGGGCGCCAGCGAAGCTTTCTTT
TRBV28	.	TRBD1	TRBJ1-1	CASRTGGNTEAFF	TGTGCCAGCAGGACAGGGGGAAACACTGAAGCTTTCTTT
TRBV6-5	once	TRBD1	TRBJ1-2	CASIEDRHYGYTF	TGTGCCAGCATAGAGGACAGGCACTATGGCTACACCTTC
TRBV19	.	TRBD2	TRBJ2-1	CASTSSGGYNEQFF	TGTGCCAGTACCTCTAGCGGGGGGTACAATGAGCAGTTCTTC
TRBV4-1	once	.	TRBJ2-5	CASSQDTSGLRETQYF	TGCGCCAGCAGCCAAGATACCAGCGGACTACGAGAGACCCAGTACTTC
TRBV9	once	TRBD1	TRBJ2-7	CASSVGTGPAYEQYF	TGTGCCAGCAGCGTCGGGACAGGGCCAGCCTACGAGCAGTACTTC
TRBV3-1/TRBV3-2	.	.	TRBJ2-6	CASSPPGGANVLTF	TGTGCCAGCAGCCCCCCAGGTGGGGCCAACGTCCTGACTTTC
TRBV2	.	.	TRBJ1-2	CASRDLAYGYTF	TGTGCCAGCAGGGACTTAGCCTATGGCTACACCTTC
TRBV10-3	.	TRBD2	TRBJ2-2	CAISEPAGFTGELFF	TGTGCCATCAGTGAACCAGCGGGATTCACCGGGGAGCTGTTTTTT
TRBV6-5	.	TRBD2	TRBJ2-1	CASGTSTYNEQFF	TGTGCCAGTGGGACTAGCACCTACAATGAGCAGTTCTTC
TRBV28	.	TRBD1	TRBJ1-1	CASSRQGADTEAFF	TGTGCCAGCAGTCGCCAGGGGGCGGACACTGAAGCTTTCTTT
TRBV5-1	.	TRBD1	TRBJ2-3	CASSGDSRGTQYF	TGCGCCAGCAGCGGCGACTCCAGGGGGACGCAGTATTTT
TRBV30	.	.	TRBJ1-2	CAWSAGANGYTF	TGTGCCTGGAGTGCAGGGGCAAATGGCTACACCTTC
TRBV5-1	once	TRBD1	TRBJ1-2	CASSLRTGPNYGYTF	TGCGCCAGCAGCCTACGGACAGGTCCTAACTATGGCTACACCTTC
TRBV7-6	.	TRBD2	TRBJ2-1	CASSSRPGLAGVGDEQFF	TGTGCCAGCAGCTCTCGTCCGGGACTAGCGGGAGTAGGGGATGAGCAGTTCTTC
TRBV5-1	few	.	TRBJ1-6	CASSLGQVIGSPLHF	TGCGCCAGCAGCTTGGGGCAGGTTATTGGGTCACCCCTCCACTTT
TRBV28	.	TRBD2	TRBJ2-7	CASWGTSGRGQAYEQYF	TGTGCCAGCTGGGGCACTAGCGGGAGAGGGCAGGCCTACGAGCAGTACTTC
TRBV19	.	TRBD2	TRBJ2-2	CASSIFRSGVTGELFF	TGTGCCAGTAGTATCTTCAGGAGCGGGGTCACCGGGGAGCTGTTTTTT
TRBV4-2	.	TRBD2	TRBJ2-7	CASSQDSLAGEQYF	TGTGCCAGCAGCCAAGATTCATTAGCGGGGGAGCAGTACTTC
TRBV12-3/TRBV12-4	.	.	TRBJ1-4	CASSTRGEKLFF	TGTGCCAGCAGTACCCGGGGTGAAAAACTGTTTTTT
TRBV11-2	.	TRBD1	TRBJ2-5	CASSLEGTGRETQYF	TGTGCCAGCAGCTTAGAGGGGACAGGGAGAGAGACCCAGTACTTC
TRBV4-2	.	.	TRBJ2-7	CASSPDSSSYEQYF	TGTGCCAGCAGCCCGGACAGTAGCTCCTACGAGCAGTACTTC
TRBV15	.	.	TRBJ1-2	CATSRDSLDRSGGYTF	TGTGCCACCAGCAGAGATTCCCTAGACAGGTCCGGCGGCTACACCTTC
TRBV6-5	.	.	TRBJ1-6	CASRPSGTYNSPLHF	TGTGCCAGCAGACCTTCAGGGACATATAATTCACCCCTCCACTTT
TRBV7-6	.	.	TRBJ2-3	CASSSTGVRGTDTQYF	TGTGCCAGCAGCTCAACCGGGGTTCGGGGCACAGATACGCAGTATTTT
TRBV9	.	TRBD1	TRBJ2-7	CASSARQGYEQYF	TGTGCCAGCAGCGCCCGACAGGGCTACGAGCAGTACTTC
TRBV4-1	.	.	TRBJ1-1	CASSHRDSEAFF	TGCGCCAGCAGCCACAGGGATTCTGAAGCTTTCTTT
TRBV6-5	.	TRBD2	TRBJ2-5	CASSYSGGAGGIDQYF	TGTGCCAGCAGTTACTCGGGGGGAGCGGGAGGAATAGACCAGTACTTC
TRBV10-3	many	.	TRBJ2-7	CATGLIGRSETKAYEQYF	TGTGCCACTGGGCTGATAGGAAGATCGGAGACTAAAGCTTACGAGCAGTACTTC
TRBV9	.	TRBD2	TRBJ2-4	CASSVAGGPKNIQYF	TGTGCCAGCAGCGTAGCGGGGGGGCCCAAAAACATTCAGTACTTC
TRBV30	.	.	TRBJ1-1	CAWISGYSEAFF	TGTGCCTGGATATCAGGGTACAGTGAAGCTTTCTTT
TRBV4-1	once	TRBD2	TRBJ2-1	CASSQDFSSGNQGEQFF	TGCGCCAGCAGCCAAGATTTTTCTAGCGGGAACCAGGGTGAGCAGTTCTTC
TRBV30	.	.	TRBJ2-7	CAWNRASVTYEQYF	TGTGCCTGGAATAGGGCTAGCGTAACCTACGAGCAGTACTTC
TRBV27	.	TRBD2	TRBJ2-1	CASSPGPGGNEQFF	TGTGCCAGCAGCCCCGGACCGGGGGGCAATGAGCAGTTCTTC
TRBV28	.	TRBD1	TRBJ1-2	CASSPGQWVYTF	TGTGCCAGCAGCCCGGGACAGTGGGTCTACACCTTC
TRBV29-1	.	.	TRBJ2-3	CSVEPGADTQYF	TGCAGCGTGGAGCCAGGGGCAGATACGCAGTATTTT
TRBV4-2	.	.	TRBJ1-2	CASSQAGQSLYGYTF	TGTGCCAGCAGCCAAGCAGGACAGTCCCTCTATGGCTACACCTTC
TRBV10-1	.	TRBD1	TRBJ2-3	CASSDPGQTDTQYF	TGCGCCAGCAGTGACCCGGGACAGACAGATACGCAGTATTTT
TRBV5-1	.	TRBD2	TRBJ2-3	CASSLLPLAGGPGTDTQYF	TGCGCCAGCAGCTTGCTCCCACTAGCGGGAGGGCCGGGCACAGATACGCAGTATTTT
TRBV2	.	TRBD1	TRBJ1-5	CASSDDRGQPQHF	TGTGCCAGCAGTGACGACAGGGGACAGCCCCAGCATTTT
TRBV5-1	.	TRBD1	TRBJ2-3	CASSRFGTDTDTQYF	TGCGCCAGCAGCAGGTTCGGGACAGACACAGATACGCAGTATTTT
TRBV9	.	.	TRBJ2-3	CASSQTGTQYF	TGTGCCAGCAGCCAAACGGGTACGCAGTATTTT
TRBV27	.	TRBD2	TRBJ2-7	CASSFSGRYTYEQYF	TGTGCCAGCAGTTTTAGCGGGAGGTACACCTACGAGCAGTACTTC